This T cell receptor (beta chain) was retrieved from a study of early T cells in non-severe SARS-CoV-2 infection. With 7 bases clipped from V and 12 bases from J, the junction kept 7 bases outside the gene matches. This CDR3 has 13 amino acids. Germline V gives CDR1 SGHTA, CDR2 FQGNSA. Using its own MiXCR run on the 5' RACE reads, TCRdb lists one record per CDR3 protein. This sample has nearly 95,000 distinct CDR3 sequences, with roughly 17% found just once. This clonotype was sampled from an adult who was a healthcare worker with PCR-confirmed SARS-CoV-2 infection or an uninfected control (not recorded which). The sequencing used whole blood, collected at baseline. This chain uses TRBV7-2 with TRBJ2-3, with 13 bases aligning to TRBD2. The CDR3, as DNA: TGTGCCAGCACGACTAGCGGGGGGATACGACAGTATTTT. This encodes CASTTSGGIRQYF.